This section outlines one T cell receptor beta chain sequence together with its context. Its antigen is as yet unknown. This may arise from a read error, as a much more abundant clone is one base away. Because it lacks the conserved phenylalanine or tryptophan at the end, this CDR3 is likely a read error. These data belong to a study of T cell repertoires in cytomegalovirus infection. Study results and limitations: Individuals carrying CMV plus the relevant HLA were identified by cumulative frequency of public TCR beta families.

TCRdb re-called the reads with MiXCR, one entry per CDR3 protein. The sample holds 250,000 to 300,000 distinct CDR3 sequences, approximately 9.2% seen once. The CDR3 covers 13 residues. V shed 4 bases and J shed 5 bases, with 9 bases lying between them. Germline loops: CDR1 LNHDA, CDR2 SQIVND (reference sequence). The rearrangement links TRBV19 to TRBJ1-5, with D unresolved. Input material: PBMCs. This receptor was obtained from a human donor in good health (CMV status not recorded). Some clones in this sample may be carry-over from other donors' samples. CDR3 residues: CASSTTPDQPQHY. Written as DNA, the CDR3 is TGTGCCAGTAGTACAACTCCGGATCAGCCCCAGCATTAT.